A selection of T cell receptor beta chains follows, all from one sample in a study of blood T cell repertoires in COVID-19. TCRdb's copy holds only in-frame clones and misses some; the assay was immunoSEQ multiplex PCR. Among roughly 80,000 clones listed, more than 85% were seen once. The sequenced sample consisted of peripheral blood. The receptor set was obtained from a man aged 45 to 65 with COVID-19, enrolled during active disease. Each CDR3 is given with its conserved first and last residue. The D gene is left open where the match is weak. Only part of the rows carry a size: once, few, many, or a class if the clone is expanded.

clone_size j_call v_call d_call cdr3_nt cdr3_aa
NA TRBJ2-1 TRBV9 TRBD1 TGTGCCAGCTCCCTACTGGGACAGGGTTACAATGAGCAGTTCTTC CASSLLGQGYNEQFF
NA TRBJ2-7 TRBV15 TRBD1 TGTGCCACCAGCAGAGAGGGCGGGACAGGGGGCTACGAGCAGTACTTC CATSREGGTGGYEQYF
NA TRBJ2-4 TRBV21-1 NA TGTGCCAGCAGCAAATTGGACAGGAACAACATTCAGTACTTC CASSKLDRNNIQYF
once TRBJ2-1 TRBV9 NA TGTGCCAGCAGCCGCGGGGGCAGCTCCTACAATGAGCAGTTCTTC CASSRGGSSYNEQFF
NA TRBJ1-1 TRBV15 TRBD1 TGTGCCACCAGCAGGGACAGGGTCACTGAAGCTTTCTTT CATSRDRVTEAFF
NA TRBJ2-7 TRBV4-3 TRBD1 TGCGCCAGCAGCCAGGGACAGCTCTCCTACGAGCAGTACTTC CASSQGQLSYEQYF
NA TRBJ2-1 TRBV10-3 NA TGTGCCATCTCTGCGGATTTCTACAATGAGCAGTTCTTC CAISADFYNEQFF
NA TRBJ2-3 TRBV2 NA TGTGCCAGCAGTGAGCTGAGAGATACGCAGTATTTT CASSELRDTQYF
NA TRBJ1-2 TRBV5-5 NA TGTGCCAGCAGCTTGCAGGTGCGAGCTAACTATGGCTACACCTTC CASSLQVRANYGYTF
once TRBJ1-1 TRBV6-2/TRBV6-3 TRBD1 TGTGCCAGCAGTTACGCCAGAGGGACAGTGAACACTGAAGCTTTCTTT CASSYARGTVNTEAFF
NA TRBJ2-3 TRBV18 TRBD1 TGTGCCAGCTCATTCCCGACAGGGTACACAGATACGCAGTATTTT CASSFPTGYTDTQYF
NA TRBJ1-2 TRBV30 NA TGTGCCTTTTTACAGGCGGACTATGGCTACACCTTC CAFLQADYGYTF
once TRBJ2-7 TRBV18 TRBD1 TGTGCCAGCTCAGCTGGACAGGGTTCTCTCTACGAGCAGTACTTC CASSAGQGSLYEQYF
NA TRBJ1-4 TRBV28 NA TGTGCCAGCAGTTTACCCCATAGTGAAAAACTGTTTTTT CASSLPHSEKLFF
NA TRBJ2-5 TRBV7-9 NA TGTGCCAGCAGTGATCGAGAGTTGGAAGAGACCCAGTACTTC CASSDRELEETQYF
NA TRBJ2-1 TRBV5-1 NA TGCGCCAGCAGCTTAGGACAAAATTACAATGAGCAGTTCTTC CASSLGQNYNEQFF
NA TRBJ2-7 TRBV7-8 TRBD2 TGTGCCAGCAGCGCTAGCGGGGCTTCCTACGAGCAGTACTTC CASSASGASYEQYF
NA TRBJ1-5 TRBV28 NA TGTGCCAGCTCAAAAGAGAGGGGCAATCAGCCCCAGCATTTT CASSKERGNQPQHF
NA TRBJ1-5 TRBV27 NA TGTGCCAGCAGTTTAACACTGGAGCAGCCCCAGCATTTT CASSLTLEQPQHF
NA TRBJ1-4 TRBV10-3 TRBD1 TGTGCCACCGGTCCGGGACAGGGACCTGAAAAACTGTTTTTT CATGPGQGPEKLFF
few TRBJ2-2 TRBV5-6 TRBD1 TGTGCCAGCAGCTCAGGGGGCGAGGCCGGGGAGCTGTTTTTT CASSSGGEAGELFF
NA TRBJ1-4 TRBV28 TRBD1 TGTGCCCACCGGGACAGCAATGAAAAACTGTTTTTT CAHRDSNEKLFF
NA TRBJ1-2 TRBV28 NA TGTGCCAGCAGTTATTCGACAGCCTACTATGGCTACACCTTC CASSYSTAYYGYTF
NA TRBJ2-2 TRBV11-2 NA TGTGCCAGCAGCCCCGCGGGTGCAGCCGGGGAGCTGTTTTTT CASSPAGAAGELFF
NA TRBJ2-1 TRBV4-1 NA TGCGCCAGCAGCCAAGCTCGGTCAAGCTCCTACAATGAGCAGTTCTTC CASSQARSSSYNEQFF
NA TRBJ2-2 TRBV6-2/TRBV6-3 TRBD2 TGTGCCAGCAGTTACCCGAGGGGCCTAGCGGTCACCGGGGAGCTGTTTTTT CASSYPRGLAVTGELFF
NA TRBJ2-2 TRBV5-1 TRBD2 TGCGCCAGCAGCTTGGATGCGGGAGGGCTGAGGGAGCTGTTTTTT CASSLDAGGLRELFF
once TRBJ2-1 TRBV7-3 NA TGTGCCAGCAGCTCTAGGAAGAATGAGCAGTTCTTC CASSSRKNEQFF
NA TRBJ2-5 TRBV7-3 TRBD1 TGTGCCAGCAGCCTTTCCGGGACAGGGGGAGAGACCCAGTACTTC CASSLSGTGGETQYF
NA TRBJ2-5 TRBV27 NA TGTGCCAGCAGTTCCAGCCAAGAGACCCAGTACTTC CASSSSQETQYF
NA TRBJ2-3 TRBV5-1 TRBD1 TGCGCCAGCAGGTCCGGGACAGGGGCAGATACGCAGTATTTT CASRSGTGADTQYF
NA TRBJ2-7 TRBV19 TRBD1 TGTGCCAGCTCGATAGAGGGGACAGGCTACGAGCAGTACTTC CASSIEGTGYEQYF
NA TRBJ2-1 TRBV4-3 TRBD2 TGCGCCAGCAGCCAAGATCTAAAACTAGCGGGTAACAATGAGCAGTTCTTC CASSQDLKLAGNNEQFF
NA TRBJ2-3 TRBV10-3 TRBD2 TGTGCCATCTCCACGGGAGGAACCACAGATACGCAGTATTTT CAISTGGTTDTQYF
NA TRBJ2-1 TRBV6-2/TRBV6-3 TRBD2 TGTGCCAGCAGTTACAACCTAGCGGGAGGATATGAGCAGTTCTTC CASSYNLAGGYEQFF
NA TRBJ2-5 TRBV24-1 NA TGTGCCACCAGTGACTTCAAGGGGGGGCTCCAAGAGACCCAGTACTTC CATSDFKGGLQETQYF
NA TRBJ1-1 TRBV4-1 NA TGCGCCAGCAGCCCACAGGAGTGGAGGGGCACTGAAGCTTTCTTT CASSPQEWRGTEAFF
NA TRBJ2-7 TRBV4-2 NA TGTGCCAGCAGCCCCAACAGGGTCGAGCAGTACTTC CASSPNRVEQYF
NA TRBJ2-5 TRBV19 NA TGTGCCAGTAGTATAGGGGCCGAAGGGACCCAGTACTTC CASSIGAEGTQYF
NA TRBJ2-5 TRBV6-5 TRBD1 TGTGCCAGCAGCGGGACAGAGGAGACCCAGTACTTC CASSGTEETQYF
NA TRBJ2-2 TRBV9 NA TGTGCCAGCAGCCTCGACCAGACAACCGGGGAGCTGTTTTTT CASSLDQTTGELFF
NA TRBJ2-2 TRBV5-6 NA TGTGCCAGCAGCTTGGTCGGGGCCGGGGAGCTGTTTTTT CASSLVGAGELFF
NA TRBJ2-1 TRBV18 TRBD1 TGTGCCAGCTCAACTAACAGGGGTTCCTACAATGAGCAGTTCTTC CASSTNRGSYNEQFF
NA TRBJ2-3 TRBV9 NA TGTGCCAGCAGCCCTGATTTCGGAGTCACAGATACGCAGTATTTT CASSPDFGVTDTQYF
NA TRBJ2-3 TRBV30 NA TGTGCCTGGAGTAAGGCTAGCGGCACAGATACGCAGTATTTT CAWSKASGTDTQYF
few TRBJ1-1 TRBV30 NA TGTGCCTGGAGGCGGGGATCAGCCTTCTCCACTGAAGCTTTCTTT CAWRRGSAFSTEAFF
NA TRBJ1-1 TRBV2 NA TGTGCCAGCAGTGGGACAGTAATGAACACTGAAGCTTTCTTT CASSGTVMNTEAFF
NA TRBJ1-1 TRBV5-1 TRBD1 TGCGCCAGCAGCTTACCAGGGGGAAGAGAGGCTTTCTTT CASSLPGGREAFF
NA TRBJ1-5 TRBV19 NA TGTGCCAGTAGTATTTCGTGGAGGGACGACCAGCCCCAGCATTTT CASSISWRDDQPQHF
NA TRBJ2-1 TRBV28 NA TGTGCCAGCAGTATATTCACCCGGCTAGGAAATGAGCAGTTCTTC CASSIFTRLGNEQFF
NA TRBJ2-2 TRBV2 NA TGTGCCAGCCTTTACACCGGGGAGCTGTTTTTT CASLYTGELFF
NA TRBJ2-7 TRBV10-3 NA TGTGCCATCAGTGAGTCGGGTTCTAGGCAGGAGCAGTACTTC CAISESGSRQEQYF
NA TRBJ2-5 TRBV4-2 TRBD2 TGTGCCAGCAGCCAAGGAAGCGGGAGTTCTAATCAAGAGACCCAGTACTTC CASSQGSGSSNQETQYF